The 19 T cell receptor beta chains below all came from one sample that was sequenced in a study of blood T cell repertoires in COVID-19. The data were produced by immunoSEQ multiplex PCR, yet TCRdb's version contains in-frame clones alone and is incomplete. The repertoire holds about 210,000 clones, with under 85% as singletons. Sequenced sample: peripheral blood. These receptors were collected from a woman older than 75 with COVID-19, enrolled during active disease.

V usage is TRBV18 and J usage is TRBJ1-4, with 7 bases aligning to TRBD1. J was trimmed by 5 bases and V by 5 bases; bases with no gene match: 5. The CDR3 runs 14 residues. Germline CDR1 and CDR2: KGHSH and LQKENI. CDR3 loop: CASSKGTENEKLFF. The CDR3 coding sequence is TGTGCCAGCTCAAAAGGGACAGAGAATGAAAAACTGTTTTTT.

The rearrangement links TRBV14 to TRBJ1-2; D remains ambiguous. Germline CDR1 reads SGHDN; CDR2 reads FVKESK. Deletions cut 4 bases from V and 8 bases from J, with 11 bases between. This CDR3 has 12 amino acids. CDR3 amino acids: CASSPGISGYTF. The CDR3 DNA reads TGTGCCAGCAGCCCGGGGATCTCGGGCTACACCTTC. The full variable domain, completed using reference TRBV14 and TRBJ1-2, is EAGVTQFPSHSVIEKGQTVTLRCDPISGHDNLYWYRRVMGKEIKFLLHFVKESKQDESGMPNNRFLAERTGGTYSTLKVQPAELEDSGVYFCASSPGISGYTFGSGTRLTVV.

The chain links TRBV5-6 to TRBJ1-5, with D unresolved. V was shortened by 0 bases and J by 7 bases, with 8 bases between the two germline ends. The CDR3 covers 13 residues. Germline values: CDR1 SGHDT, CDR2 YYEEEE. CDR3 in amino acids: CASSLASGQPQHF. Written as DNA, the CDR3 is TGTGCCAGCAGCTTGGCTAGCGGGCAGCCCCAGCATTTT.

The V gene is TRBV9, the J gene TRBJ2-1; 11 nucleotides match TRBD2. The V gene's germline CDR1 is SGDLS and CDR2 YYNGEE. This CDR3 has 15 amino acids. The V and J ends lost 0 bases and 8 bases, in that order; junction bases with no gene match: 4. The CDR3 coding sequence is TGTGCCAGCAGCGTAGGGACTAGCGGGCTGGATGAGCAGTTCTTC. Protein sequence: CASSVGTSGLDEQFF. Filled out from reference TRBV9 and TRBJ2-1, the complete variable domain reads DSGVTQTPKHLITATGQRVTLRCSPRSGDLSVYWYQQSLDQGLQFLIQYYNGEERAKGNILERFSAQQFPDLHSELNLSSLELGDSALYFCASSVGTSGLDEQFFGPGTRLTVL.

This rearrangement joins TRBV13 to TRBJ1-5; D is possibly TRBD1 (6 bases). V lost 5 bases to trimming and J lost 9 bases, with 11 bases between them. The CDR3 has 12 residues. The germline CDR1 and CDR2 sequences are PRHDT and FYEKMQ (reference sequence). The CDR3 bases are TGTGCCAGCAGCCCCCTAGGGGGGCCCCAGCATTTT. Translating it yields CASSPLGGPQHF.

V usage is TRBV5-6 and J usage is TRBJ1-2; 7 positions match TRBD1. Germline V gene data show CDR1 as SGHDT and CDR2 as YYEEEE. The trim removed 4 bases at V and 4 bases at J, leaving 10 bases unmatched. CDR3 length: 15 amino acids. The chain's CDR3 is CASSPPGQSFYGYTF. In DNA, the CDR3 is TGTGCCAGCAGCCCGCCGGGACAGAGTTTCTATGGCTACACCTTC.

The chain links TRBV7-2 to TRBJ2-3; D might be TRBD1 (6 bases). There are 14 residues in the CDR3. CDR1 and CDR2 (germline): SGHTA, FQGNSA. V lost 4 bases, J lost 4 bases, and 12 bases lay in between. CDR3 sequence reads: CASSYTGSADTQYF. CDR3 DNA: TGTGCCAGCAGCTACACAGGGTCGGCAGATACGCAGTATTTT.

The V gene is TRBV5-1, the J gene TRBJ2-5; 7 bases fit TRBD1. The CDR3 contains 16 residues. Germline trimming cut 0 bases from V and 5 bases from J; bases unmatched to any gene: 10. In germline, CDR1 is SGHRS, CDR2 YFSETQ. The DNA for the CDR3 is TGCGCCAGCAGCTTGGATGGACAGGCTACATGGGAGACCCAGTACTTC. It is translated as CASSLDGQATWETQYF.

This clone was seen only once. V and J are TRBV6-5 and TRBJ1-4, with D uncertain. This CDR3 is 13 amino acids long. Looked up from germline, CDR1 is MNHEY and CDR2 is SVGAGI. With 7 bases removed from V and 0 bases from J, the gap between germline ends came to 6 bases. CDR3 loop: CASTDTTNEKLFF. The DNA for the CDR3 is TGTGCCAGCACCGACACAACTAATGAAAAACTGTTTTTT.

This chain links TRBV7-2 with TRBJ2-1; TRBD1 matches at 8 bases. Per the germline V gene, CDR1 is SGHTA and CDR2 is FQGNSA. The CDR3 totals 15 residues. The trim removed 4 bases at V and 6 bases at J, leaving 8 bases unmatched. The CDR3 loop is CASSYGQGPSNEQFF. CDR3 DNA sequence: TGTGCCAGCAGCTACGGACAGGGCCCCTCCAATGAGCAGTTCTTC.

The CDR3 DNA is TGTGCCAGCAGTGAGTGGATGGTAGGGGTGGGGCGGATCTCCACCGGGGAGCTGTTTTTT. Amino acid sequence: CASSEWMVGVGRISTGELFF. The chain is built from TRBV6-1 and TRBJ2-2; possibly TRBD1 for D (5 bases). This CDR3 contains 20 residues. Trimming left V 3 bases short and J 4 bases short, with 27 bases between. CDR1 and CDR2 (germline): MNHNS, SASEGT.

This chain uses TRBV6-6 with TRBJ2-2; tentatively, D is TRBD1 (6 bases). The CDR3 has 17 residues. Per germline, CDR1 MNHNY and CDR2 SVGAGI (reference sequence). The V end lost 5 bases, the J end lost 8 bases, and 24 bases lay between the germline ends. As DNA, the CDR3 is TGTGCCAGCAGTCTAAATTCCGGGACAACCAATTGGGGGGAGCTGTTTTTT. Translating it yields CASSLNSGTTNWGELFF.

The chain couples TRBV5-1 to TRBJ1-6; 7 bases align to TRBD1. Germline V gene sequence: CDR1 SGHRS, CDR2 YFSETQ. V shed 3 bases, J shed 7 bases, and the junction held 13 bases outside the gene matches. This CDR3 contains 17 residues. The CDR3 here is CASSSGPRQGGNSPLHF. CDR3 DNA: TGCGCCAGCAGCTCCGGACCGAGACAGGGAGGCAATTCACCCCTCCACTTT.

The CDR3: CATSRDRVEQYF. The CDR3 nucleotides read TGTGCCACCAGCAGAGACAGGGTCGAGCAGTACTTC. The chain employs TRBV15 and TRBJ2-7, with D perhaps matching TRBD1 (5 bases). The CDR3 covers 12 residues. Germline-derived CDR1 and CDR2 are LNHNV and YYDKDF (reference sequence). Trimming removed 0 bases at V and 6 bases at J, with 6 bases between.

CDR3 sequence: CASSLWGGRRETQYF. The CDR3 coding sequence is TGCGCCAGCAGCTTGTGGGGGGGGCGCCGAGAGACCCAGTACTTC. V is TRBV5-1 and J is TRBJ2-5; tentatively, D is TRBD2 (7 bases). The germline V and J ends were trimmed by 1 base and 4 bases, with 14 bases remaining between them. Germline CDR1 SGHRS, CDR2 YFSETQ. The CDR3 is made up of 15 amino acids.

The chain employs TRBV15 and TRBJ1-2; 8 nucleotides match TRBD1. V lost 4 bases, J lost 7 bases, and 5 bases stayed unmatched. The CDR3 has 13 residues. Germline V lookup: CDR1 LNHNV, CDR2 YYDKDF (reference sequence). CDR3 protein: CATSIGQGPGYTF. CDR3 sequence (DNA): TGTGCCACCAGCATCGGACAGGGCCCTGGCTACACCTTC.

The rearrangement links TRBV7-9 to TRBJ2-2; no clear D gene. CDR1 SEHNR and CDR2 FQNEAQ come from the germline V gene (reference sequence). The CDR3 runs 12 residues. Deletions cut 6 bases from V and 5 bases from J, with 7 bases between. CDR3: CASRLQTGELFF. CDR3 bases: TGTGCCAGCAGACTTCAAACCGGGGAGCTGTTTTTT.

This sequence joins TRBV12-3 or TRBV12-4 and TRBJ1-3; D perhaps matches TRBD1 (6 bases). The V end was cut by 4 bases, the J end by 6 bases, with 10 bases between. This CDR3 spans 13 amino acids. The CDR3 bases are TGTGCCAGCAGTTGGGGGGGCCCAAACACCATATATTTT. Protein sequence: CASSWGGPNTIYF.

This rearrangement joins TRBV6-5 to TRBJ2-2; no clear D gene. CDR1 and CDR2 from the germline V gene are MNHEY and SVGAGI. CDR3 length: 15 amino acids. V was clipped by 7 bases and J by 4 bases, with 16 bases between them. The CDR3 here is CASNPYGTSTGELFF. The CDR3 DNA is TGTGCCAGCAACCCCTACGGTACCTCCACCGGGGAGCTGTTTTTT.